Shown below are 28 T cell receptor beta chains from a single sample sequenced in a study of cytomegalovirus exposure and HLA in healthy donors. TCRdb's table, derived via immunoSEQ multiplex PCR, lists solely in-frame clones and lacks some. The sample includes approximately 120,000 clones, roughly 90% of them seen just once. Sequenced material: PBMCs. Every receptor here comes from a woman aged 18-29 years in good health and CMV-seronegative.

The gene calls are TRBV28 and TRBJ2-5, with 8 positions matching TRBD1. V was pared by 6 bases and J by 4 bases, with 4 bases of the junction left unmatched. CDR1 MDHEN and CDR2 SYDVKM come from the germline V gene. The CDR3 runs to 13 residues. CDR3: CASSRQGPETQYF. DNA of the CDR3: TGTGCCAGCAGCCGACAGGGGCCAGAGACCCAGTACTTC. The variable domain in full, completed from reference TRBV28 and TRBJ2-5, reads DVKVTQSSRYLVKRTGEKVFLECVQDMDHENMFWYRQDPGLGLRLIYFSYDVKMKEKGDIPEGYSVSREKKERFSLILESASTNQTSMYLCASSRQGPETQYFGPGTRLLVL.

Points on this clone: The junction shows a germline mismatch at one end, possibly a read error. The genes are TRBV7-9 and TRBJ2-7; tentatively, D is TRBD1 (6 bases). The CDR3 consists of 12 residues. The V gene's germline CDR1 is SEHNR and CDR2 FQNEAQ (reference sequence). DNA for the CDR3: TGTGCCAGCAGCATAGCAGGGGTCAAGAAGTACTTC. Its translation: CASSIAGVKKYF.

V and J are TRBV18 and TRBJ2-3; D perhaps matches TRBD2 (5 bases). Trimming pared 3 bases from V and 3 bases from J, leaving 10 bases between. In germline, CDR1 is KGHSH, CDR2 LQKENI. The CDR3 is made up of 14 amino acids. The CDR3, as DNA: TGTGCCAGCTCACCTGTGGTAGCGACAGATACGCAGTATTTT. This encodes CASSPVVATDTQYF.

The CDR3 loop reads CASSLAAHYGNEQFF. The CDR3 DNA reads as TGTGCCAGCAGCTTAGCCGCCCATTACGGGAATGAGCAGTTCTTC. The V gene is TRBV7-9, the J gene TRBJ2-1; no clear D. Germline-derived CDR1 and CDR2 are SEHNR and FQNEAQ (reference sequence). The CDR3 contains 15 residues. V was cut by 0 bases and J by 7 bases, with 13 bases left in between.

This CDR3 reads CASMDALGGDSQGAHYNEQFF. DNA of the CDR3: TGTGCCAGTATGGACGCCTTGGGGGGTGACAGCCAAGGGGCCCACTACAATGAGCAGTTCTTC. This chain uses TRBV27 with TRBJ2-1; weak D call: TRBD2 (6 bases). This CDR3 contains 21 residues. CDR1 MNHEY and CDR2 SMNVEV come from the germline V gene (reference sequence). V lost 9 bases and J lost 3, with 36 bases in between.

There are a few counts of this clone. The chain combines TRBV7-2 with TRBJ2-7, with TRBD2 matching 7 bases. The CDR3 spans 15 residues. The germline V gene has CDR1 SGHTA and CDR2 FQGNSA. V lost 3 bases, J lost 3 bases, and 8 bases stayed unmatched. In DNA, the CDR3 is TGTGCCAGCAGCTTCCGCGGGGGACCTCTCTACGAGCAGTACTTC. This gives the protein CASSFRGGPLYEQYF. Supplemented by reference TRBV7-2 and TRBJ2-7, the full variable domain reads GAGVSQSPSNKVTEKGKDVELRCDPISGHTALYWYRQSLGQGLEFLIYFQGNSAPDKSGLPSDRFSAERTGGSVSTLTIQRTQQEDSAVYLCASSFRGGPLYEQYFGPGTRLTVT.

The CDR3 region has the DNA TGTGCCAGCAGTTTAGGGGCCGAGGAGGACAGGCCCCTCACAGATACGCAGTATTTT. Translating it yields CASSLGAEEDRPLTDTQYF. J is TRBJ2-3 and V is TRBV28; TRBD1 agrees at 7 bases. CDR3 size: 19 residues. Germline CDR1 reads MDHEN; CDR2 reads SYDVKM. The ends lost 2 bases at V and 2 bases at J; junction bases unmatched: 16.

V usage is TRBV18 and J usage is TRBJ2-1, with 8 bases matching TRBD1. The J segment lost 7 bases and the V segment lost 0 bases, leaving 8 bases of the junction unmatched. Germline V gene lookup returns CDR1 KGHSH and CDR2 LQKENI. This CDR3 region has 16 residues. The CDR3 here is CASSPPDRGLVNEQFF. CDR3 DNA: TGTGCCAGCTCACCACCCGACAGGGGACTGGTGAATGAGCAGTTCTTC.

V gene TRBV2 combines with J gene TRBJ2-7, with D unresolved. V was clipped by 3 bases and J by 5 bases, with 14 bases between them. The CDR3 runs to 14 residues. Germline CDR1 is SNHLY and CDR2 is FYNNEI. As DNA, the CDR3 is TGTGCCAGCAGTGAGGCGTGGGCCCCGGACGAGCAGTACTTC. Encoded protein: CASSEAWAPDEQYF.

The genes are TRBV10-3 and TRBJ2-1; 8 positions match TRBD1. The CDR3 totals 15 residues. Germline V gene lookup returns CDR1 ENHRY and CDR2 SYGVKD. The V segment lost 3 bases and the J segment 6 bases; nucleotides outside the gene matches: 7. CDR3 in amino acids: CAISDSGQVGNEQFF. Written as DNA, the CDR3 is TGTGCCATCAGTGACTCGGGACAGGTTGGCAATGAGCAGTTCTTC.

V gene TRBV14 combines with J gene TRBJ1-1, with TRBD1 as a possible D gene (5 bases). Between the trimmed V and J ends, which lost 1 base and 4 bases, there was a span of 10 bases. The germline gives CDR1 SGHDN, CDR2 FVKESK. The CDR3 length is 14 residues. The CDR3 nucleotides read TGTGCCAGCAGCCAAGTTGGGGGACTCACTGAAGCTTTCTTT. It translates to CASSQVGGLTEAFF.

This clone was recorded a few times. The chain has TRBV27 and TRBJ2-1; D is possibly TRBD2 (5 bases). This CDR3 has 13 amino acids. Germline CDR1 reads MNHEY; CDR2 reads SMNVEV (reference sequence). Trimming left V 5 bases short and J 11 bases short, with 16 bases between. CDR3: CASSDWGAVQQFF. Here the CDR3 DNA reads TGTGCCAGCAGTGATTGGGGAGCGGTTCAGCAGTTCTTC.

This chain links TRBV29-1 with TRBJ2-7; a possible D gene is TRBD2 (5 bases). In germline, CDR1 is SQVTM, CDR2 ANQGSEA. The CDR3 runs to 11 residues. With 5 bases removed from V and 5 bases from J, the gap between germline ends came to 10 bases. As DNA, the CDR3 is TGCAGCGTTTCTCGCGGGCACGAGCAGTACTTC. Protein product: CSVSRGHEQYF.

This chain links TRBV5-1 with TRBJ2-7; tentatively, D is TRBD2 (6 bases). Germline V CDR1 and CDR2: SGHRS, YFSETQ. Trimming took off 4 bases at V and 3 bases at J, with 14 bases between the two ends. The CDR3 runs to 14 residues. CDR3 nucleotides: TGCGCCAGCAGCCAGGTGGGGGGAGACTACGAGCAGTACTTC. It encodes CASSQVGGDYEQYF.

The V gene is TRBV27, the J gene TRBJ1-2; TRBD1 agrees at 7 bases. Germline-derived CDR1 and CDR2 are MNHEY and SMNVEV (reference sequence). V shed 2 bases and J 8 bases; nucleotides not matched to a gene: 17. The CDR3 covers 17 residues. The DNA of the CDR3 is TGTGCCAGCAGTTTAAAGGGGACAGACCTTGCCGGGAGAGGCTACACCTTC. Amino acid sequence: CASSLKGTDLAGRGYTF.

V is TRBV10-2 and J is TRBJ2-7; 8 nucleotides agree with TRBD2. The CDR3 runs 14 residues. The germline CDR1 and CDR2 sequences are WSHSY and SAAADI. V dropped 7 bases and J dropped 3; count of bases not matched to a gene: 8. The chain's CDR3 is CASTGSGGGYEQYF. CDR3 DNA sequence: TGCGCCAGCACAGGTTCCGGGGGGGGCTACGAGCAGTACTTC.

The chain employs TRBV9 and TRBJ1-1, with D unresolved. The ends were cut back, 5 bases at V and 1 base at J, with 12 bases in the middle. The CDR3 runs to 14 residues. Per germline, CDR1 SGDLS and CDR2 YYNGEE. The CDR3 sequence is CASSTGSGNTEAFF. CDR3 DNA: TGTGCCAGCAGTACGGGGTCTGGGAACACTGAAGCTTTCTTT.

This chain connects TRBV4-3 to TRBJ1-1, with D possibly TRBD1 on 5 matching bases. Germline CDR1 reads LGHNA; CDR2 reads YSLEER. Trimming shortened V by 0 bases and J by 0 bases, and 14 bases separated the two germline ends. The CDR3 sequence is 17 residues long. This CDR3 reads CASSQEAQGTLNTEAFF. The CDR3 DNA is TGCGCCAGCAGCCAAGAAGCGCAGGGAACTCTGAACACTGAAGCTTTCTTT.

The J gene is TRBJ1-2, the V gene TRBV6-6; 7 bases are shared with TRBD1. The CDR3 extends over 14 amino acids. The J segment lost 3 bases and the V segment lost 4 bases, leaving 5 bases of the junction unmatched. Germline V CDR1 and CDR2: MNHNY, SVGAGI (reference sequence). The CDR3 reads CASSLDRVDYGYTF. The CDR3 bases are TGTGCCAGCAGTTTAGACAGGGTCGACTATGGCTACACCTTC.

On this clone itself: Likely a read error: the CDR3 ends without its conserved phenylalanine or tryptophan. It is unclear where the CDR3 begins or ends on the DNA, so no DNA is shown, and the CDR3 is as TCRdb lists it. This chain joins TRBV19 and TRBJ1-2; TRBD1 was called by the table and not checked on the DNA. Germline V gene lookup returns CDR1 LNHDA and CDR2 SQIVND (reference sequence). The CDR3 length is 9 residues, termini included. The CDR3 sequence: CASSIGGLG.

The rearrangement links TRBV30 to TRBJ1-1; D might be TRBD1 (6 bases). V was trimmed by 0 bases and J by 2 bases, leaving 10 bases between them. The germline V gene encodes CDR1 GTSNPN and CDR2 SVGIG (reference sequence). The CDR3 length is 14 residues. CDR3 amino acids: CAWSVRGANTEAFF. CDR3 DNA: TGTGCCTGGAGTGTACGGGGGGCCAACACTGAAGCTTTCTTT.

This clone occurred a few times. J is TRBJ1-1 and V is TRBV28, with D unclear. CDR1 and CDR2 (germline): MDHEN, SYDVKM. The ends were cut back, 3 bases at V and 9 bases at J, with 8 bases in the middle. The CDR3 is 11 residues long. The CDR3 nucleotides read TGTGCCAGCAGTTTTTTCTTTCAAGCTTTCTTT. It encodes CASSFFFQAFF. Filled out from reference TRBV28 and TRBJ1-1, the complete variable domain reads DVKVTQSSRYLVKRTGEKVFLECVQDMDHENMFWYRQDPGLGLRLIYFSYDVKMKEKGDIPEGYSVSREKKERFSLILESASTNQTSMYLCASSFFFQAFFGQGTRLTVV.

This chain joins TRBV7-2 and TRBJ2-7; 10 nucleotides match TRBD2. V trimming: 1 base; J trimming: 6 bases; junction bases outside the gene matches: 6. The CDR3 loop spans 15 amino acids. Germline-derived CDR1 and CDR2 are SGHTA and FQGNSA. CDR3 DNA: TGTGCCAGCAGCTTAGAGGTAGCGGGGGGTCGCGAGCAGTACTTC. Amino acid sequence: CASSLEVAGGREQYF.

The CDR3 DNA is TGTGCCAGCAGTCCAACAGGGTTTTACAATGAGCAGTTCTTC. It is translated as CASSPTGFYNEQFF. The V gene is TRBV11-3, the J gene TRBJ2-1; a possible D gene is TRBD1 (6 bases). Trimming stripped 6 bases from V and 4 bases from J, with 13 bases between. The CDR3 consists of 14 residues. Germline assignment: CDR1 SGHNT and CDR2 YENEEA.

The chain carries TRBV6-5 and TRBJ1-1; TRBD1 matches 7 bases. The junction had 5 bases not matched to a gene; V was cut back by 6 bases and J by 4 bases. Looked up from germline, CDR1 is MNHEY and CDR2 is SVGAGI. This CDR3 is built from 13 residues. The CDR3 DNA follows: TGTGCCAGCAGCCAAGACAGGGTCACTGAAGCTTTCTTT. This codes for CASSQDRVTEAFF.

This chain joins TRBV6-5 and TRBJ2-3, with TRBD1 matching 7 bases. The germline gives CDR1 MNHEY, CDR2 SVGAGI. V was pared by 5 bases and J by 3 bases, with 8 bases of the junction left unmatched. The CDR3 covers 15 residues. The CDR3 bases are TGTGCCAGCAGTCGCCACAGGGGCCGGACAGATACGCAGTATTTT. Residues: CASSRHRGRTDTQYF.

DNA of the CDR3: TGTGCCAGCAGACTCAACAGGGAGCGGCAGCCCCAGCATTTT. Protein product: CASRLNRERQPQHF. This chain uses TRBV19 with TRBJ1-5; tentative D call: TRBD1 (6 bases). CDR3 length equals 14 residues. V was pared by 9 bases and J by 7 bases, with 19 bases between. CDR1 is LNHDA, CDR2 SQIVND, per germline (reference sequence).

The chain combines TRBV9 with TRBJ1-6; 9 bases fit TRBD1. The CDR3 loop spans 18 amino acids. CDR1 and CDR2 (germline): SGDLS, YYNGEE. V shed 4 bases, J shed 7 bases, and the junction held 15 bases outside the gene matches. In DNA form, the CDR3 reads TGTGCCAGCAGCCGGGGACAGGGAAGCTTCGGGTCGAATTCACCCCTCCACTTT. Its protein product is CASSRGQGSFGSNSPLHF.